One and the same sample provided the 13 T cell receptor beta chains below, sequenced in a study of shared clonotypes between healthy human individuals. The repertoire was sequenced with immunoSEQ multiplex PCR; TCRdb's copy has only in-frame clones and lacks some. The sample holds some 2 million clones; approximately 95% are singletons and the top ten take 0.85% to 1.3%. Positive CCR7 selection of CD45RO-negative cells yielded the naive CD8 cells, and terminally differentiated effector memory CD45RA+ cells were excluded. The material sequenced was naive CD8+ T cells sorted from blood. All receptors come from a man aged 18 to 30 in good health.

The chain uses TRBV2 and TRBJ1-1, with D hard to call. V lost 7 bases and J lost 0, with 15 bases in between. CDR3 length: 15 amino acids. Germline V gives CDR1 SNHLY, CDR2 FYNNEI. This CDR3 is CASTSWSPLNTEAFF. The CDR3 nucleotides are TGTGCCAGCACCTCTTGGTCTCCCCTGAACACTGAAGCTTTCTTT.

The chain uses TRBV6-1 and TRBJ2-1; a weak D match, TRBD2 (6 bases). Germline loops: CDR1 MNHNS, CDR2 SASEGT. The ends were cut back, 2 bases at V and 0 bases at J, with 14 bases in the middle. CDR3 length: 17 amino acids. The CDR3 coding sequence is TGTGCCAGCAGTGAAATTTTGGCGGGAAGCTCCTACAATGAGCAGTTCTTC. Its translation is CASSEILAGSSYNEQFF.

The gene calls are TRBV4-3 and TRBJ2-5; 10 bases fit TRBD2. There are 17 residues in the CDR3. The germline V gene has CDR1 LGHNA and CDR2 YSLEER. The junction had 9 bases not matched to a gene; V was cut back by 0 bases and J by 5 bases. The CDR3 nucleotides read TGCGCCAGCAGCCAAGATGATCGGACTAGCGGTTGGGAGACCCAGTACTTC. Translated, it gives CASSQDDRTSGWETQYF.

This clone was seen a single time. The chain employs TRBV7-6 and TRBJ2-1; unclear D gene. The CDR3 extends over 14 amino acids. CDR1 and CDR2 (germline): SGHVS, FNYEAQ. Trimming took 5 bases from V and 2 from J, leaving 10 bases between them. In DNA, the CDR3 is TGTGCCAGCAGCGCCCACGGACCCTACAATGAGCAGTTCTTC. The encoded protein is CASSAHGPYNEQFF.

The rearrangement uses TRBV6-5 and TRBJ2-2; D might be TRBD1 or TRBD2, each matching 5 bases. Germline V gene data show CDR1 as MNHEY and CDR2 as SVGAGI. The CDR3 consists of 13 residues. Trimming shortened V by 6 bases and J by 7 bases, and 12 bases separated the two germline ends. CDR3 protein: CASRLGEIGELFF. For the CDR3, the DNA is TGTGCCAGCAGATTAGGGGAGATCGGGGAGCTGTTTTTT.

The V and J genes are TRBV2 and TRBJ1-2; possibly TRBD1 for D (6 bases). Germline-derived CDR1 and CDR2 are SNHLY and FYNNEI. With 4 bases removed from V and 4 bases from J, the gap between germline ends came to 10 bases. The CDR3 runs 13 residues. The CDR3 DNA follows: TGTGCCAGCAGTGTGGGACACCCCTATGGCTACACCTTC. Its translation is CASSVGHPYGYTF.

This clone was found once. The rearrangement links TRBV6-5 to TRBJ2-1, with D unclear. In germline, CDR1 is MNHEY, CDR2 SVGAGI. The CDR3 loop spans 13 amino acids. V lost 6 bases and J 7 bases, leaving 13 bases between the germline ends. Written as DNA, the CDR3 is TGTGCCAGCAGGTCCGGACCCGTTAATGAGCAGTTCTTC. Residues: CASRSGPVNEQFF.

The chain's CDR3 is CASSLWPRAYEQYF. The CDR3 DNA is TGTGCCAGCAGCTTGTGGCCCAGGGCCTACGAGCAGTACTTC. The rearrangement uses TRBV5-6 and TRBJ2-7; maybe TRBD1 (5 bases). Germline assignment: CDR1 SGHDT and CDR2 YYEEEE. Trimming stripped 1 base from V and 2 bases from J, with 10 bases between. This CDR3 spans 14 amino acids.

This chain links TRBV7-9 with TRBJ2-7, with D uncertain. Germline V gene data show CDR1 as SEHNR and CDR2 as FQNEAQ (reference sequence). The CDR3 length is 13 residues. The ends were cut back, 0 bases at V and 3 bases at J, with 6 bases in the middle. CDR3 DNA: TGTGCCAGCAGCTTAGCGGCGAACTACGAGCAGTACTTC. It codes for CASSLAANYEQYF.

The genes are TRBV7-9 and TRBJ2-7, with 8 bases identical to TRBD1. CDR1 SEHNR and CDR2 FQNEAQ come from the germline V gene (reference sequence). The CDR3 is made up of 16 amino acids. Germline trimming cut 0 bases from V and 2 bases from J; bases unmatched to any gene: 6. CDR3 protein: CASSLAQGAWAYEQYF. The CDR3 nucleotides are TGTGCCAGCAGCTTAGCCCAGGGGGCTTGGGCCTACGAGCAGTACTTC.

The V and J genes are TRBV7-2 and TRBJ2-7; 10 nucleotides align to TRBD1. This CDR3 region has 16 residues. V lost 1 base, J lost 6 bases, and 9 bases stayed unmatched. The germline gives CDR1 SGHTA, CDR2 FQGNSA. CDR3 coding DNA: TGTGCCAGCAGCTTAGGGACAGGGGGACTGCTAGGCGAGCAGTACTTC. Translating it yields CASSLGTGGLLGEQYF.

This chain uses TRBV7-6 with TRBJ1-5, with D possibly TRBD1 on 5 matching bases. The CDR3 is 14 amino acids. V lost 1 base to trimming and J lost 4 bases, with 8 bases between them. The germline CDR1 and CDR2 sequences are SGHVS and FNYEAQ. The CDR3 loop is CASSLGGMNQPQHF. In DNA form, the CDR3 reads TGTGCCAGCAGCTTAGGGGGGATGAATCAGCCCCAGCATTTT.

In this sample, this clone turned up once. The chain couples TRBV2 to TRBJ1-1; D unresolved. V lost 8 bases to trimming and J lost 1 base, with 8 bases between them. Germline-derived CDR1 and CDR2 are SNHLY and FYNNEI. This CDR3 has 12 residues. In nucleotides, the CDR3 is TGTGCCAGCGTCGAGGAGAACACTGAAGCTTTCTTT. Encoded protein: CASVEENTEAFF.